The T cell receptor beta chain described here comes from a study of blood T cell repertoires in COVID-19. About the research overall: Material from acute and convalescent COVID-19 was sourced from the United States, Italy and Spain. Sample material is recorded as cDNA or gDNA derived from T cells, B-cell-depleted T cells, or PBMCs.

In the source study's methods: Amplification of reference gene primers was used by the study to estimate nucleated cell counts. Sequencing was performed with immunoSEQ multiplex PCR; in TCRdb, only in-frame clones are kept and a portion is missing. The V and J calls and clone size are taken from that table; D and trimming were inferred from the DNA. This table has about 19,000 clones, 65% to 85% appearing once. Sequencing was performed on peripheral blood. The sequence was collected from a human donor in a cohort sampled during active COVID-19.

CDR3 sequence (DNA): TGTGCCAGCAGCGAACCGCGAACAGGGTGGAACAATGAGCAGTTCTTC. As protein: CASSEPRTGWNNEQFF. The rearrangement links TRBV5-4 to TRBJ2-1; tentative D call: TRBD1 (6 bases). In germline, CDR1 is SGHNT, CDR2 YYREEE (reference sequence). This CDR3 region has 16 residues. The V gene lost 4 bases and the J gene lost 5 bases, with 19 bases spanning the gap.